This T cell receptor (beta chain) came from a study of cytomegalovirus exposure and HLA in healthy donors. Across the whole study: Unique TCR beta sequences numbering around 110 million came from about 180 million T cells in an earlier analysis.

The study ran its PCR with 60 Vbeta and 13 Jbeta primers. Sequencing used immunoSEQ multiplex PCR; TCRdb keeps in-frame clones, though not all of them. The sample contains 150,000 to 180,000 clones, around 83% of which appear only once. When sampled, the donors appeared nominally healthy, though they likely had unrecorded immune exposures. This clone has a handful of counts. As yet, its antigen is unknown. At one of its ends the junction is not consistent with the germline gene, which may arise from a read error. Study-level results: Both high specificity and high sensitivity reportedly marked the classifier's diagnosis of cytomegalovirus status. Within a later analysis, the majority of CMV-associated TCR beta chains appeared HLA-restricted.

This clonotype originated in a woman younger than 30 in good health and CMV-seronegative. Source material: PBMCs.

CDR3 nucleotides: TGCGCCAGCAGCCGCTCCGGCGGGACTAGCTCCTACGAGCAGTACTTC. It specifies CASSRSGGTSSYEQYF. This chain links TRBV13 with TRBJ2-7, with 8 bases aligning to TRBD2. Germline V gene data show CDR1 as PRHDT and CDR2 as FYEKMQ (reference sequence). The CDR3 spans 16 residues.